This T cell receptor beta chain was recovered during a study of control samples from healthy donors and cancer patients. This CDR3 spans 18 amino acids. This clone was recorded a few times. This table comes from immunoSEQ multiplex PCR, and its TCRdb copy is limited to in-frame clones, with some not included. Here the sample spans about 94,000 clones, about nine tenths being singletons. The receptor was isolated from a woman aged 18-29 years in good health. The chain couples TRBV12-1 to TRBJ1-3. TRBV12-1 is termed a pseudogene. Material: blood. DNA for the CDR3: TGTGCCAGCACCACTCCTCGACAGCCCGGAGGCCGGGGAAACACCATATATTTT. It encodes CASTTPRQPGGRGNTIYF.